These 19 T cell receptor beta chains originate from one sample sequenced in a study of blood T cell repertoires in COVID-19 (dated by TCRdb to 2019 to 2021). The library was built by means of the immunoSEQ multiplex PCR assay. In its TCRdb copy, this immuneACCESS table keeps in-frame sequences only and misses some clones. Where compared with another copy, unresolved V genes explain less than half of these, and the others have no known cause. A total of roughly 62,000 clones appear in this sample, 80% to 95% of them only once. The leading ten clones occupy approximately 5.5% of the sample. The material sequenced was peripheral blood. These receptors originate from a human donor in a cohort sampled during active COVID-19.

A single count supports this clone. V gene TRBV30 combines with J gene TRBJ1-2; 7 positions agree with TRBD1. CDR1 GTSNPN and CDR2 SVGIG come from the germline V gene (reference sequence). Trimming at V came to 3 bases and at J to 4 bases, leaving 11 bases not matched to a gene. The CDR3 is made up of 15 amino acids. Here the CDR3 DNA reads TGTGCCTGGAGGTACCCCTCAGGGGGGTCCTATGGCTACACCTTC. Protein product: CAWRYPSGGSYGYTF. The full variable domain, with the rest looked up from reference TRBV30 and TRBJ1-2, is SQTIHQWPATLVQPVGSPLSLECTVEGTSNPNLYWYRQAAGRGLQLLFYSVGIGQISSEVPQNLSASRPQDRQFILSSKKLLLSDSGFYLCAWRYPSGGSYGYTFGSGTRLTVV.

The V gene is TRBV2, the J gene TRBJ2-7; TRBD1 matches at 7 bases. This CDR3 spans 13 amino acids. Trimming took 7 bases from V and 6 from J; bases not matched to a gene: 9. Germline V gene lookup returns CDR1 SNHLY and CDR2 FYNNEI. CDR3 region: CASNRDSRGEQYF. CDR3 DNA sequence: TGTGCCAGCAACCGGGACAGCCGAGGCGAGCAGTACTTC.

This rearrangement joins TRBV9 to TRBJ2-1; the D is unclear. The CDR3 runs 12 residues. Germline-derived CDR1 and CDR2 are SGDLS and YYNGEE. V shed 3 bases and J shed 7 bases, with 8 bases lying between them. CDR3 DNA: TGTGCCAGCAGCGGTTCGGAGAATGAGCAGTTCTTC. It codes for CASSGSENEQFF.

The chain employs TRBV5-4 and TRBJ1-4, with 10 bases fitting TRBD1. CDR3 length equals 15 residues. The V and J ends lost 0 bases and 6 bases, in that order; junction bases with no gene match: 2. CDR1 and CDR2 from the germline V gene are SGHNT and YYREEE (reference sequence). CDR3 region: CASSLAGTGDEKLFF. In nucleotides, the CDR3 is TGTGCCAGCAGCTTGGCCGGGACAGGGGATGAAAAACTGTTTTTT.

This rearrangement joins TRBV2 to TRBJ1-4; a possible D gene is TRBD1 (5 bases). The CDR3 loop spans 12 amino acids. From germline, CDR1 is SNHLY and CDR2 FYNNEI. V lost 8 bases and J 6 bases, leaving 10 bases between the germline ends. CDR3 protein: CASSRGDEKLFF. The CDR3, as DNA: TGTGCCAGCTCACGGGGGGATGAAAAACTGTTTTTT.

This rearrangement joins TRBV5-1 to TRBJ2-3, with a tentative D call TRBD1 (5 bases). The germline V and J ends were trimmed by 1 base and 2 bases, with 8 bases remaining between them. CDR3 length: 14 amino acids. Germline lookup yields CDR1 SGHRS and CDR2 YFSETQ. This CDR3 is CASSLMDNTDTQYF. CDR3 in DNA: TGCGCCAGCAGCTTGATGGACAACACAGATACGCAGTATTTT.

The chain carries TRBV10-1 and TRBJ2-1; 9 nucleotides agree with TRBD2. The CDR3 has 17 residues. Germline loops: CDR1 WNHNN, CDR2 SYGVQD (reference sequence). Trimming removed 0 bases from V and 5 bases from J; junction bases left unmatched: 8. CDR3 bases: TGCGCCAGCAGTGAGTCTGGTTTAGCGGGAGCCGACAATGAGCAGTTCTTC. Amino acid sequence: CASSESGLAGADNEQFF.

This chain connects TRBV5-4 to TRBJ1-6; D might be TRBD1 (5 bases). CDR3 length: 15 residues. V lost 0 bases, J lost 9 bases, and 13 bases lay in between. Per germline, CDR1 SGHNT and CDR2 YYREEE (reference sequence). This chain's CDR3 is CASSLGRGEISPLHF. CDR3 coding DNA: TGTGCCAGCAGCTTGGGACGGGGGGAAATTTCACCCCTCCACTTT.

This rearrangement joins TRBV19 to TRBJ2-2; no reliable D call. Germline-derived CDR1 and CDR2 are LNHDA and SQIVND (reference sequence). The CDR3 is 14 amino acids. Trimming shortened V by 3 bases and J by 3 bases, and 8 bases separated the two germline ends. The CDR3 DNA sequence: TGTGCCAGTAGTATTATTGCGGACACCGGGGAGCTGTTTTTT. Translated, it gives CASSIIADTGELFF.

This chain links TRBV6-5 with TRBJ1-1; D is possibly TRBD1 (5 bases). Germline assignment: CDR1 MNHEY and CDR2 SVGAGI. The CDR3 runs 15 residues. Between the trimmed V and J ends, which lost 2 bases and 1 base, there was a span of 11 bases. The CDR3 DNA is TGTGCCAGCAGTTACGGGGTAGGGGCGAACACTGAAGCTTTCTTT. It translates to CASSYGVGANTEAFF.

The rearrangement links TRBV28 to TRBJ1-6, with 7 bases matching TRBD1. Germline CDR1 is MDHEN and CDR2 is SYDVKM. V lost 10 bases and J lost 12; bases outside the gene matches: 12. CDR3 length: 13 amino acids. The CDR3 loop reads CATDSVQGEPLHF. CDR3 in DNA: TGTGCCACGGACTCCGTGCAGGGGGAACCCCTCCACTTT.

V usage is TRBV6-4 and J usage is TRBJ2-2; 10 bases align to TRBD1. CDR1 and CDR2 (germline): MRHNA, SNTAGT. With V trimmed by 0 bases and J by 7 bases, 2 bases remained unmatched. CDR3 length: 15 amino acids. The CDR3 nucleotides read TGTGCCAGCAGTGACTCGACAGGGGGCGGCGGGGAGCTGTTTTTT. Translated: CASSDSTGGGGELFF.

CDR3 sequence reads: CASSLTLLGTDTQYF. For the CDR3, the DNA is TGTGCCAGCAGCTTAACCCTCCTAGGCACAGATACGCAGTATTTT. The chain carries TRBV7-2 and TRBJ2-3; no clear D. CDR3 length: 15 amino acids. Trimming stripped 2 bases from V and 1 base from J, with 10 bases between. CDR1 is SGHTA and CDR2 is FQGNSA in the germline V gene.

The V gene is TRBV18, the J gene TRBJ2-1; 10 bases are a match to TRBD2. The germline CDR1 and CDR2 sequences are KGHSH and LQKENI. This CDR3 is 16 amino acids long. V lost 2 bases, J lost 9 bases, and 10 bases stayed unmatched. CDR3 residues: CASSPLPLAGVLEQFF. CDR3 bases: TGTGCCAGCTCACCATTGCCCCTAGCGGGAGTTCTTGAGCAGTTCTTC.

This chain joins TRBV10-3 and TRBJ1-2; TRBD1 matches 9 bases. With 3 bases clipped from V and 11 bases from J, the junction kept 7 bases outside the gene matches. This CDR3 has 13 amino acids. Germline V gives CDR1 ENHRY, CDR2 SYGVKD. The CDR3 DNA reads as TGTGCCATCAGTGATCAGGACAGGGGCCCTTACACCTTC. It yields the protein CAISDQDRGPYTF.

This chain joins TRBV7-9 and TRBJ2-1; 8 bases fit TRBD2. The germline CDR1 and CDR2 sequences are SEHNR and FQNEAQ (reference sequence). The CDR3 contains 16 residues. Trimming cost V 1 base and J 6 bases; bases outside gene matches: 8. The DNA of the CDR3 is TGTGCCAGCAGCTTAGGGAGCGGGAGTTTCGGCAATGAGCAGTTCTTC. Protein product: CASSLGSGSFGNEQFF.

The chain has TRBV7-2 and TRBJ1-1; 7 bases map to TRBD1. There are 16 residues in the CDR3. V dropped 8 bases and J dropped 4; count of bases not matched to a gene: 16. Germline V lookup: CDR1 SGHTA, CDR2 FQGNSA. In nucleotides, the CDR3 is TGTGCCAGCGCAAACGAGGGGGCTTCAATTAGCACTGAAGCTTTCTTT. Protein: CASANEGASISTEAFF.

The genes are TRBV6-5 and TRBJ1-2; D gene unclear. The CDR3 length is 12 residues. The germline V gene encodes CDR1 MNHEY and CDR2 SVGAGI. V dropped 6 bases and J dropped 3 bases, with 8 bases sitting between them. In DNA, the CDR3 is TGTGCCAGCAGCCAACCGGACTATGGCTACACCTTC. This sequence encodes CASSQPDYGYTF.

The chain uses TRBV5-1 and TRBJ2-7; 9 bases line up with TRBD2. Germline V gene lookup returns CDR1 SGHRS and CDR2 YFSETQ. The CDR3 runs 17 residues. V shed 2 bases and J 0 bases; nucleotides not matched to a gene: 9. The CDR3 region has the DNA TGCGCCAGCAGCTTTCTAGCGGGATCTTCGAGCTCCTACGAGCAGTACTTC. Translation: CASSFLAGSSSSYEQYF.